This T cell receptor beta chain emerged from a study of blood T cell repertoires in COVID-19. Study-wide background: Samples taken during acute and convalescent COVID-19 were collected in the United States, Italy and Spain. The cDNA or gDNA used as material had been derived from T cells, B-cell-depleted T cells, or PBMCs.

Data came from immunoSEQ multiplex PCR; TCRdb stores just in-frame clones and leaves some out. The data hold approximately 45,000 clones, with less than 95% observed a single time. From germline, CDR1 is SGHRS and CDR2 YFSETQ. The CDR3 is made up of 14 amino acids. Trimming cost V 2 bases and J 4 bases, with 12 bases left between them. This sequence joins TRBV5-1 and TRBJ1-2; no clear D gene. The TCR sequence derives from a man aged 65 to 79 with acute or convalescent COVID-19. What was sequenced was peripheral blood. The CDR3 is CASSFRDNPYGYTF. The CDR3 DNA reads as TGCGCCAGCAGCTTTCGGGATAACCCCTATGGCTACACCTTC.